Presented here are 10 T cell receptor beta chains from one specimen sequenced in a study of T cells in Graves' hyperthyroidism and ophthalmopathy (dated by TCRdb to the late 2010s). The method behind the library was multiplex PCR. Instrument on record: Illumina HiSeq 2000. The TCR beta CDR3 regions were amplified from RNA transcripts. The TCR CDR3 was subjected to a first round of RT-PCR using the HTBI primer set and the Qiagen OneStep RT-PCR kit. In TCRdb, the public reads were trimmed at Q25 with fastp and aligned with MiXCR, with productive beta chains retained. One record per CDR3 amino acid sequence lists the most common genes and DNA. A total of some 700,000 distinct CDR3 sequences appear in this sample, around a sixth of them only once. Together, the top ten hold around a sixth of the sample. The sequencing input was blood. These receptors all stem from a man aged 50 to 59 with Graves' hyperthyroidism.

This clonotype was detected only a few times. CDR3 loop: CASSLFSGRGTDTQYF. In DNA form, the CDR3 reads TGCGCCAGCAGCCTTTTTAGCGGGAGGGGGACAGATACGCAGTATTTT. The V call is TRBV4-1, the J call TRBJ2-3; 11 nucleotides agree with TRBD2. Germline V CDR1 and CDR2: MGHRA, YSYEKL. The CDR3 covers 16 residues. V dropped 4 bases and J dropped 3; count of bases not matched to a gene: 6.

The J gene is TRBJ2-7, the V gene TRBV27, with 12 bases lining up with TRBD2. Per the germline V gene, CDR1 is MNHEY and CDR2 is SMNVEV (reference sequence). The CDR3 spans 19 residues. The J segment lost 4 bases and the V segment lost 6 bases, leaving 19 bases of the junction unmatched. CDR3 nucleotides: TGTGCCAGCAGGCCCCATGGTCTAGCGGGAGGGAGGGGTGGTTACGAGCAGTACTTC. Translation: CASRPHGLAGGRGGYEQYF.

The CDR3 region is CAWGTGVGTGELFF. The DNA of the CDR3 is TGTGCCTGGGGGACAGGGGTTGGCACCGGGGAGCTGTTTTTT. The chain employs TRBV30 and TRBJ2-2; 10 bases map to TRBD1. CDR3 size: 14 residues. V lost 5 bases, J lost 4 bases, and 4 bases stayed unmatched. Germline CDR1 is GTSNPN and CDR2 is SVGIG (reference sequence).

This clonotype was seen ten or more times. This chain connects TRBV30 to TRBJ1-1; tentative D call: TRBD1 (6 bases). The V end was cut by 0 bases, the J end by 1 base, with 9 bases between. The CDR3 covers 14 residues. Germline V gene lookup returns CDR1 GTSNPN and CDR2 SVGIG (reference sequence). In nucleotides, the CDR3 is TGTGCCTGGAGTGTTGGACAGCCGAACACTGAAGCTTTCTTT. Residues: CAWSVGQPNTEAFF. The complete variable domain, with remaining parts taken from reference TRBV30 and TRBJ1-1, reads SQTIHQWPATLVQPVGSPLSLECTVEGTSNPNLYWYRQAAGRGLQLLFYSVGIGQISSEVPQNLSASRPQDRQFILSSKKLLLSDSGFYLCAWSVGQPNTEAFFGQGTRLTVV.

This clonotype occurred many times. CDR3 in amino acids: CASSPHPGVNEQFF. DNA of the CDR3: TGTGCCAGCAGCCCCCACCCGGGAGTCAATGAGCAGTTCTTC. The rearrangement joins TRBV7-2 to TRBJ2-1; D is perhaps TRBD2 (6 bases). The CDR3 totals 14 residues. Germline CDR1 and CDR2: SGHTA and FQGNSA. V gave up 5 bases and J gave up 6 bases, with 14 bases separating them.

The chain uses TRBV28 and TRBJ2-5; a possible D gene is TRBD1 (6 bases). This CDR3 is 13 amino acids long. With 5 bases removed from V and 5 bases from J, the gap between germline ends came to 12 bases. The germline V gene has CDR1 MDHEN and CDR2 SYDVKM. CDR3: CASSTQGVETQYF. The DNA for the CDR3 is TGTGCCAGCAGTACACAGGGTGTGGAGACCCAGTACTTC.

This clonotype was detected many times. The rearrangement joins TRBV27 to TRBJ1-1; D perhaps matches TRBD1 (5 bases). With 4 bases removed from V and 1 base from J, the gap between germline ends came to 10 bases. CDR3 size: 14 residues. Germline V gene sequence: CDR1 MNHEY, CDR2 SMNVEV (reference sequence). As DNA, the CDR3 is TGTGCCAGCAGTTATGCAGGGACGAACACTGAAGCTTTCTTT. It translates to CASSYAGTNTEAFF.

This clonotype came up many times. The rearrangement joins TRBV11-1 to TRBJ2-2, with D hard to call. The CDR3 runs to 15 residues. Trimming cost V 1 base and J 1 base, with 7 bases left between them. Germline assignment: CDR1 SGHAT and CDR2 FQDESV (reference sequence). Here the CDR3 DNA reads TGTGCCAGCAGCTTAGTGAGGAGGAACACCGGGGAGCTGTTTTTT. It encodes CASSLVRRNTGELFF.

This clonotype was recorded at least ten times. The chain is built from TRBV12-3 or TRBV12-4 and TRBJ1-1, with a weak D call TRBD1 (6 bases). The CDR3 runs 14 residues. Trimming shortened V by 10 bases and J by 4 bases, and 19 bases separated the two germline ends. The CDR3 nucleotides are TGTGCCACCCGATTAGGGGGGTGGGCCACTGAAGCTTTCTTT. Its protein product is CATRLGGWATEAFF.

The rearrangement uses TRBV2 and TRBJ2-1; D gene unclear. The V end lost 9 bases, the J end lost 3 bases, and 12 bases lay between the germline ends. The germline V gene encodes CDR1 SNHLY and CDR2 FYNNEI. The CDR3 is made up of 13 amino acids. CDR3 in DNA: TGTGCCAGTAGTACACCCGACTACAATGAGCAGTTCTTC. Translation: CASSTPDYNEQFF.